The table lists the clone carrying this T cell receptor (beta chain) with a count of one. The data originate from a study of technical replicates of blood from several donors. V was trimmed by 2 bases and J by 3 bases, leaving 14 bases between them. CDR3 length: 15 amino acids. Germline V gene sequence: CDR1 SGHRS, CDR2 YFSETQ. Some clones are missing from TCRdb's copy, which holds only in-frame ones; the method was immunoSEQ multiplex PCR. The data show 80,000 to 100,000 clones, 95% seen once. The source material was T cells isolated from PBMCs. The clonotype was recovered from a human donor in good health. V and J are TRBV5-1 and TRBJ2-5; D possibly corresponds to TRBD2 (6 bases). Here the CDR3 DNA reads TGCGCCAGCAGCTTACTCGGGGGAGAAGAAGAGACCCAGTACTTC. Translation: CASSLLGGEEETQYF. The full variable domain, completed using reference TRBV5-1 and TRBJ2-5, is KAGVTQTPRYLIKTRGQQVTLSCSPISGHRSVSWYQQTPGQGLQFLFEYFSETQRNKGNFPGRFSGRQFSNSRSEMNVSTLELGDSALYLCASSLLGGEEETQYFGPGTRLLVL.